This T cell receptor (beta chain) was documented in a study of T cell responses to AZD1222 COVID-19 vaccine. Findings and limits, study-wide: Scientists sampled the repertoires only once the peak T cell response had passed. Clonal diversity may have been underestimated, and the donors were mostly white British, with more females than males.

V lost 9 bases and J lost 0; bases outside the gene matches: 7. From germline, CDR1 is MNHEY and CDR2 SMNVEV (reference sequence). There are 15 residues in the CDR3. The protocol was immunoSEQ multiplex PCR, while the TCRdb copy is restricted to in-frame clones and leaves out a portion. The sample includes around 120,000 clones, roughly 91% of them seen just once. Worth noting for this clone: Antigen specificity is unknown.

The receptor was derived from an adult who received the AZD1222 COVID-19 vaccine. V is TRBV27 and J is TRBJ2-3, with TRBD2 matching over 9 bases. The sequences come from peripheral blood, collected 28 days after the second AZD1222 dose. This CDR3 reads CARIEREESTDTQYF. CDR3 bases: TGTGCCAGAATAGAGCGGGAGGAAAGCACAGATACGCAGTATTTT.